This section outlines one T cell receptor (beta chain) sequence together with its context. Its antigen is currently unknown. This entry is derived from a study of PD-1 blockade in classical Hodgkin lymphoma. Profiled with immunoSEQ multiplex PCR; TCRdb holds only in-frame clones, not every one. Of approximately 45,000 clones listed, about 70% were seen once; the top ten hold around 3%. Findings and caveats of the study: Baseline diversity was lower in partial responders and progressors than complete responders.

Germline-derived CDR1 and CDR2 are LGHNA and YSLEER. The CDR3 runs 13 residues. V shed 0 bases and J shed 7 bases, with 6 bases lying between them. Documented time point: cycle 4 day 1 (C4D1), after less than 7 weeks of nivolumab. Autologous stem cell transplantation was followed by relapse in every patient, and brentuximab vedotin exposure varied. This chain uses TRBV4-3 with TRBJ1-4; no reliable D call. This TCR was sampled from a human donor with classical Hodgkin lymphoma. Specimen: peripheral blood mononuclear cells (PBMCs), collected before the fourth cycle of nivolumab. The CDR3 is CASSQDSGEKLFF. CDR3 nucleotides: TGCGCCAGCAGCCAAGATTCCGGTGAAAAACTGTTTTTT.